This T cell receptor (beta chain) was retrieved from a study of T-cell reconstitution after alpha-beta-depleted transplantation in children. This CDR3 spans 15 amino acids. Trimming took off 3 bases at V and 2 bases at J, with 13 bases between the two ends. As it was prepared, the TCRbeta library received unique molecular identifiers. TCRdb redid the calling of the PCR reads with MiXCR, one entry per CDR3 protein. The data show a few hundred thousand distinct CDR3 sequences, roughly a tenth seen once. The genes are TRBV12-3 or TRBV12-4 and TRBJ2-5; D uncertain. Sequencing used PBMCs from the stem cell graft donor, obtained from the stem cell graft. The sequence was collected from a human donor who donated a stem cell graft to a child with acute myeloid leukemia. The CDR3 DNA sequence: TGTGCCAGCAGTTTTTCAGCTGGTTCGCAAGAGACCCAGTACTTC. This translates into CASSFSAGSQETQYF.